These 9 T cell receptor beta chains originate from one sample sequenced in a study of cytomegalovirus exposure and HLA in healthy donors (dated by TCRdb to the late 2010s). Libraries were constructed by the immunoSEQ multiplex PCR assay. For the multiplex PCR, a mixture combining 60 forward primers for TCR Vbeta segments and 13 reverse primers for TCR Jbeta segments was used. TCRdb provides this immuneACCESS table in a form limited to in-frame rearrangements. Some clones are lacking; in checked studies, under half of them reflect an unresolved V gene, and why the rest are absent is not known. The sample table lists 73,000 or so clones, around three quarters of them with a count of one. The top ten clonotypes cover 5.5% to 7% of the sample. Sequencing was performed on PBMCs. The receptors originated from a man aged 50-59 years in good health and CMV-seronegative.

The chain recombines TRBV12-2 with TRBJ2-7; the DNA was not compared with TRBD1, the D call given in the table. TRBV12-2 is a known pseudogene. This CDR3 comprises 16 residues. The CDR3 DNA reads TGTGCAAGTCGCTTAGAAGTGGACAGGAGGTCCTACGAGCAGTACTTC. Encoded protein: CASRLEVDRRSYEQYF.

The rearrangement links TRBV13 to TRBJ1-3, with a possible D match to TRBD1 (5 bases). Trimming shortened V by 4 bases and J by 5 bases, and 9 bases separated the two germline ends. The CDR3 length is 13 residues. CDR1 is PRHDT, CDR2 FYEKMQ, per germline (reference sequence). CDR3 residues: CASSSQGRNTIYF. In nucleotides, the CDR3 is TGTGCCAGCAGCTCGCAGGGAAGAAACACCATATATTTT.

The chain joins TRBV5-1 to TRBJ1-1; D gene uncertain. CDR3 length: 15 residues. The ends were cut back, 0 bases at V and 3 bases at J, with 12 bases in the middle. From germline, CDR1 is SGHRS and CDR2 YFSETQ. CDR3 protein: CASSLDGDMYTEAFF. CDR3 DNA sequence: TGCGCCAGCAGCTTGGACGGAGATATGTACACTGAAGCTTTCTTT.

The chain uses TRBV29-1 and TRBJ1-1, with TRBD1 as a possible D gene (6 bases). The V and J ends lost 7 bases and 1 base respectively, with 22 bases between them. CDR3 size: 16 residues. The germline V gene has CDR1 SQVTM and CDR2 ANQGSEA. The CDR3 spells CSARSGPGQRNTEAFF. DNA for the CDR3: TGCAGCGCCCGCTCGGGCCCGGGACAACGGAACACTGAAGCTTTCTTT.

The chain recombines TRBV29-1 with TRBJ2-1, with 15 nucleotides matching TRBD2. V lost 5 bases and J lost 7; bases outside the gene matches: 6. Germline V lookup: CDR1 SQVTM, CDR2 ANQGSEA. The CDR3 loop spans 15 amino acids. The CDR3 reads CSVWTSGRGLNEQFF. For the CDR3, the DNA is TGCAGCGTTTGGACTAGCGGGAGGGGGTTAAATGAGCAGTTCTTC.

The chain joins TRBV19 to TRBJ1-5; 12 bases line up with TRBD1. Germline CDR1 reads LNHDA; CDR2 reads SQIVND (reference sequence). Germline trimming cut 4 bases from V and 5 bases from J; bases unmatched to any gene: 18. The CDR3 loop spans 20 amino acids. Here the CDR3 reads CASSRDSGTGGKIGHQPQHF. The CDR3 region has the DNA TGTGCCAGTAGTAGGGATTCCGGGACAGGGGGCAAAATAGGGCATCAGCCCCAGCATTTT.

This clone occurred a few times. In DNA form, the CDR3 reads TGTGCCAGCAGTAGGGGAGGTGGCACTGAAGCTTTCTTT. Translation: CASSRGGGTEAFF. V and J are TRBV6-1 and TRBJ1-1; possible D gene TRBD1, 5 bases. This CDR3 has 13 residues. The ends were cut back, 5 bases at V and 4 bases at J, with 11 bases in the middle. Per the germline V gene, CDR1 is MNHNS and CDR2 is SASEGT.

This clone was detected a few times. V gene TRBV15 combines with J gene TRBJ1-1; 9 nucleotides match TRBD1. Germline V lookup: CDR1 LNHNV, CDR2 YYDKDF (reference sequence). The CDR3 is 17 amino acids. With V trimmed by 3 bases and J by 4 bases, 12 bases remained unmatched. This CDR3 reads CATSRGGVQGAITEAFF. For the CDR3, the DNA is TGTGCCACCAGCAGGGGGGGGGTACAGGGGGCCATCACTGAAGCTTTCTTT. Looking up the rest from reference TRBV15 and TRBJ1-1 gives the full variable domain: DAMVIQNPRYQVTQFGKPVTLSCSQTLNHNVMYWYQQKSSQAPKLLFHYYDKDFNNEADTPDNFQSRRPNTSFCFLDIRSPGLGDTAMYLCATSRGGVQGAITEAFFGQGTRLTVV.

The chain combines TRBV14 with TRBJ2-5, with D hard to call. V dropped 0 bases and J dropped 13 bases, with 12 bases sitting between them. The CDR3 runs to 12 residues. The germline CDR1 and CDR2 sequences are SGHDN and FVKESK. The DNA for the CDR3 is TGTGCCAGCAGCCAAGATCGTCCTAGTTTGTACTTC. As protein: CASSQDRPSLYF.